This entry features one T cell receptor beta chain sequence. This sample was taken from a study of cytomegalovirus exposure and HLA in healthy donors. 13 Jbeta primers and 60 Vbeta primers were used for the PCR. The assay was immunoSEQ multiplex PCR, and TCRdb's table has in-frame clones only and misses some. The data contain some 130,000 clones, around four fifths of them seen just once; the ten biggest clones take up approximately 10%. The germline gives CDR1 LNHDA, CDR2 SQIVND (reference sequence). The length of the CDR3 is 14 residues. V was clipped by 8 bases and J by 7 bases; unmatched bases: 10.

The sequence derives from a male donor in good health and CMV-seropositive. Material for sequencing was PBMCs. The chain carries TRBV19 and TRBJ2-2; 7 bases are a match to TRBD1. CDR3 sequence: CASSGQAGVGELFF. CDR3 DNA: TGTGCCAGTTCTGGACAGGCTGGTGTCGGGGAGCTGTTTTTT.